A single T cell receptor beta chain is shown here with its context. The data belong to a study of blood T cell repertoires in COVID-19. Whole-study context: Acute-phase and convalescent COVID-19 samples originated in the United States, Italy and Spain. PBMCs, B-cell-depleted T cells, or T cells were the source of the cDNA or gDNA that made up the material.

V dropped 5 bases and J dropped 3; count of bases not matched to a gene: 8. CDR1 and CDR2 (germline): SNHLY, FYNNEI. This CDR3 contains 17 residues. In the original workflow: Amplification with reference gene primers provided the estimates of nucleated cell counts. This table comes from immunoSEQ multiplex PCR, and its TCRdb copy is limited to in-frame clones, with some not included. V and J calls and clone size come straight from that table; D and trimming were deduced from the DNA. The data hold over 150,000 clones, with approximately 80% observed a single time. Sequencing input: peripheral blood. V usage is TRBV2 and J usage is TRBJ2-1; the match to TRBD2 covers 12 bases. This clonotype was sampled from a human donor in a cohort sampled during active COVID-19. CDR3 in DNA: TGTGCCAGCAGTTTTGCTAGCGGGGGGGCCTTCTACAATGAGCAGTTCTTC. It codes for CASSFASGGAFYNEQFF.